This is a list of T cell receptor beta chains from one sample in a study of T cell responses to AZD1222 COVID-19 vaccine. Profiling relied on immunoSEQ multiplex PCR, and the TCRdb table lists in-frame clones only, not all of them. Among about 110,000 clones listed, roughly 89% were seen once. The sequencing here drew on peripheral blood, taken on day 0 of MenACWY control vaccination. The receptors here all came from an adult in good health. CDR3s include the opening cysteine and the closing phenylalanine or tryptophan. Each record gives: CDR3 DNA, CDR3 protein, D gene, clone size, V gene, J gene. The D gene is left open where the match is weak. Size is omitted from some rows. Given values are once, few, many or a class for expanded clones.

TGTGCCAGCTCACCCGGACTTCAAGAGACCCAGTACTTC,CASSPGLQETQYF,.,.,TRBV18,TRBJ2-5
TGTGCCAGCAGCACCTGGACTAGCGGGTTCAGCTCCTACAATGAGCAGTTCTTC,CASSTWTSGFSSYNEQFF,TRBD2,.,TRBV7-8,TRBJ2-1
TGCGCCAGCAGCCAGGACGGCTCTGGAAACACCATATATTTT,CASSQDGSGNTIYF,.,.,TRBV4-3,TRBJ1-3
TGTGCCAGCAGCCAAGAGGATGGCTACACCTTC,CASSQEDGYTF,.,.,TRBV3-1/TRBV3-2,TRBJ1-2
TGTGCCAGCAGCCCGTGGACTAGCGGGGGGGCTGGGGATACGCAGTATTTT,CASSPWTSGGAGDTQYF,TRBD2,once,TRBV7-9,TRBJ2-3
TGTGCCAGCAGTTACGGGGCTGTGGATACGCAGTATTTT,CASSYGAVDTQYF,.,few,TRBV6-2/TRBV6-3,TRBJ2-3
TGTGCCAGCAGCACCCGGGACAGGGTGAGTTCCCGACACACTGAAGCTTTCTTT,CASSTRDRVSSRHTEAFF,TRBD1,.,TRBV11-2,TRBJ1-1
TGTGCCAGCAGTTTATACCGCCTGGGAGGGACTGGAAACACCATATATTTT,CASSLYRLGGTGNTIYF,.,.,TRBV28,TRBJ1-3
TGTGCCAGCAGCTTAGTACATCAGGGTGGTGAGCAGTTCTTC,CASSLVHQGGEQFF,.,.,TRBV11-2,TRBJ2-1
TGTGCCAGCAGCTTTGGACAGGGAGGCTACGAGCAGTACTTC,CASSFGQGGYEQYF,TRBD1,.,TRBV7-9,TRBJ2-7
TGTGCCAGCAGTGAACAGGACTATGGCTACACCTTC,CASSEQDYGYTF,.,.,TRBV6-1,TRBJ1-2
TGTGCCAGCAGAGGTGGGGGCACCGGGGAGCTGTTTTTT,CASRGGGTGELFF,.,.,TRBV27,TRBJ2-2
TGCGCCAGCAGCTTGGGGACAGGGGCCTATGGCTACACCTTC,CASSLGTGAYGYTF,TRBD1,.,TRBV5-1,TRBJ1-2